Reported below is one T cell receptor beta chain. As yet, its antigen is unknown. The study ran its PCR with 60 Vbeta and 13 Jbeta primers. The method was immunoSEQ multiplex PCR; TCRdb's version includes in-frame clones alone and lacks a portion of them. The sample comprises roughly 180,000 clones, approximately 85% of which are singletons, and roughly 10% rests with the top ten. The sample belongs to a study of cytomegalovirus exposure and HLA in healthy donors. The CDR3 has 15 amino acids. Looked up from germline, CDR1 is SGDLS and CDR2 is YYNGEE. With 0 bases removed from V and 6 bases from J, the gap between germline ends came to 12 bases. Study-wide results and limits: Differences between HLA loci emerged in a later analysis of TCR association rates, with DRB1 most and HLA-C fewest. The majority of TCR sequences were rare, yet some public TCRs appeared in many donors.

Material for sequencing was PBMCs. This sequence joins TRBV9 and TRBJ2-2; D perhaps matches TRBD2 (7 bases). This clonotype originated in a man aged 18-30 years in good health and CMV-seropositive. The CDR3 is CASSVGGGAPGELFF. CDR3 DNA sequence: TGTGCCAGCAGCGTAGGGGGGGGCGCCCCCGGGGAGCTGTTTTTT.